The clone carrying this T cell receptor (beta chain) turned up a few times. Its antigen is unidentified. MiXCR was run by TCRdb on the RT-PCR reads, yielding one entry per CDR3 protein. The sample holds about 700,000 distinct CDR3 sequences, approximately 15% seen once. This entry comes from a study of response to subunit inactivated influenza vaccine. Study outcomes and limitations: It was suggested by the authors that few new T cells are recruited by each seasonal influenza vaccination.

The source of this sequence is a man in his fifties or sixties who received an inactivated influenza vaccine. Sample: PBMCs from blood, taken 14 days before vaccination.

The CDR3 DNA sequence: TGCAGCGTTGAATCCGGGTACTCCTACGAGCAGTACTTC. Its protein product is CSVESGYSYEQYF. The gene calls are TRBV29-1 and TRBJ2-7; D not resolved. Looked up from germline, CDR1 is SQVTM and CDR2 is ANQGSEA. The ends were cut back, 2 bases at V and 0 bases at J, with 8 bases in the middle. The CDR3 is 13 amino acids.